This entry lists 31 T cell receptor beta chains sequenced from one sample in a study of T cells in tuberculosis. Repertoires were generated with immunoSEQ multiplex PCR, while TCRdb's copy carries only in-frame clones and drops some. The sample holds approximately 53,000 clones, around 96% seen once. The time point is: new active TB diagnosis, blood taken before or within 7 days of starting treatment. This specimen was PBMCs, taken at tuberculosis diagnosis. These receptor sequences come from an adult with tuberculosis.

V usage is TRBV28 and J usage is TRBJ2-6, with D tentatively TRBD1 (5 bases). CDR3 length: 17 amino acids. Trimming pared 4 bases from V and 1 base from J, leaving 14 bases between. The V gene's germline CDR1 is MDHEN and CDR2 SYDVKM. The CDR3 protein is CASSSSSRVSGANVLTF. Here the CDR3 DNA reads TGTGCCAGCAGTTCGAGCTCCAGGGTATCTGGGGCCAACGTCCTGACTTTC. The full variable domain, rest sourced from reference TRBV28 and TRBJ2-6, is DVKVTQSSRYLVKRTGEKVFLECVQDMDHENMFWYRQDPGLGLRLIYFSYDVKMKEKGDIPEGYSVSREKKERFSLILESASTNQTSMYLCASSSSSRVSGANVLTFGAGSRLTVL.

In this sample, this clone turned up once. This chain joins TRBV30 and TRBJ2-7; perhaps TRBD1 as D (6 bases). Trimming removed 1 base at V and 2 bases at J, with 9 bases between. Germline V gene data show CDR1 as GTSNPN and CDR2 as SVGIG (reference sequence). CDR3 length: 13 residues. The CDR3 loop reads CAWSATGPYEQYF. CDR3 nucleotide sequence: TGTGCCTGGAGTGCAACAGGGCCCTACGAGCAGTACTTC.

The J gene is TRBJ2-3, the V gene TRBV7-9; 9 nucleotides agree with TRBD1. CDR3 size: 16 residues. J was trimmed by 6 bases and V by 5 bases; bases with no gene match: 12. Germline V lookup: CDR1 SEHNR, CDR2 FQNEAQ (reference sequence). The CDR3 spells CASSPRGDRDRDTQYF. The CDR3 nucleotides read TGTGCCAGCAGCCCTAGGGGGGACAGGGATCGCGATACGCAGTATTTT.

The rearrangement uses TRBV21-1 and TRBJ1-2. TRBV21-1 is labeled a pseudogene. The length of the CDR3 is 15 residues. The DNA of the CDR3 is TGTGCCAGCAGCAAAGAGGCAGCGTCTAACTATGGCTACACCTTC. The encoded protein is CASSKEAASNYGYTF.

The chain uses TRBV29-1 and TRBJ2-2, with TRBD1 identical over 10 bases. The CDR3 contains 15 residues. Germline CDR1 reads SQVTM; CDR2 reads ANQGSEA. V trimming: 6 bases; J trimming: 0 bases; junction bases outside the gene matches: 4. CDR3 DNA: TGCAGCGTGGGACAGGGGACCGCGAACACCGGGGAGCTGTTTTTT. Its translation is CSVGQGTANTGELFF.

This clone occurred once. This sequence joins TRBV9 and TRBJ2-2; a possible D gene is TRBD1 (6 bases). CDR1 and CDR2 (germline): SGDLS, YYNGEE. The ends were cut back, 2 bases at V and 1 base at J, with 6 bases in the middle. There are 14 residues in the CDR3. In nucleotides, the CDR3 is TGTGCCAGCAGCGTGACAGGGAACACCGGGGAGCTGTTTTTT. The encoded protein is CASSVTGNTGELFF.

V usage is TRBV19 and J usage is TRBJ1-1; D is perhaps TRBD1 (5 bases). The CDR3 runs to 13 residues. The germline V and J ends were trimmed by 10 bases and 0 bases, with 12 bases remaining between them. From germline, CDR1 is LNHDA and CDR2 SQIVND (reference sequence). In nucleotides, the CDR3 is TGTGCCACTCTACAGGACATGAACACTGAAGCTTTCTTT. Translated, it gives CATLQDMNTEAFF.

V and J are TRBV5-1 and TRBJ2-2; 8 nucleotides agree with TRBD2. The CDR3 spans 16 residues. The germline gives CDR1 SGHRS, CDR2 YFSETQ. V trimming: 3 bases; J trimming: 6 bases; junction bases outside the gene matches: 10. The DNA for the CDR3 is TGCGCCAGCAGCTATACCGGGACTAGTAGGGCCGGGGAGCTGTTTTTT. This sequence encodes CASSYTGTSRAGELFF.

The rearrangement joins TRBV30 to TRBJ1-1; 8 bases match TRBD1. The CDR3 totals 14 residues. J was trimmed by 1 base and V by 4 bases; bases with no gene match: 5. The germline V gene encodes CDR1 GTSNPN and CDR2 SVGIG (reference sequence). CDR3 DNA sequence: TGTGCCTGGAACCACGGACAGGGGAACACTGAAGCTTTCTTT. Its translation is CAWNHGQGNTEAFF.

The chain recombines TRBV27 with TRBJ2-2, with 10 bases fitting TRBD2. The CDR3 totals 18 residues. V lost 0 bases, J lost 3 bases, and 7 bases stayed unmatched. Per the germline V gene, CDR1 is MNHEY and CDR2 is SMNVEV (reference sequence). CDR3 coding DNA: TGTGCCAGCAGTTTATCGAGGGCTAGCGGGAGATACACCGGGGAGCTGTTTTTT. It codes for CASSLSRASGRYTGELFF.

The chain joins TRBV19 to TRBJ1-1; 12 positions agree with TRBD1. This CDR3 contains 17 residues. Germline CDR1 LNHDA, CDR2 SQIVND (reference sequence). The V and J ends lost 6 bases and 5 bases, in that order; junction bases with no gene match: 13. The CDR3 DNA reads TGTGCCAGTAGACCAACCGGGACAGGGGGCGCGGGGACTGAAGCTTTCTTT. Its translation is CASRPTGTGGAGTEAFF.

This rearrangement joins TRBV5-4 to TRBJ1-1; 9 bases align to TRBD1. Germline V gene data show CDR1 as SGHNT and CDR2 as YYREEE (reference sequence). The CDR3 is 14 residues long. The J segment lost 3 bases and the V segment lost 4 bases, leaving 4 bases of the junction unmatched. The CDR3 reads CASSRGDRDTEAFF. Here the CDR3 DNA reads TGTGCCAGCAGCCGAGGGGACAGGGACACTGAAGCTTTCTTT.

DNA for the CDR3: TGTGCCAGCAGGCAGACAGGGATCTACGAGCAGTACTTC. As protein: CASRQTGIYEQYF. The V gene is TRBV14, the J gene TRBJ2-5, with 7 bases matching TRBD1. The end of the DNA fits TRBJ2-7 better, so the J call may be wrong. This CDR3 spans 13 amino acids. From germline, CDR1 is SGHDN and CDR2 FVKESK.

The V call is TRBV30, the J call TRBJ1-6; D possibly corresponds to TRBD1 (6 bases). The CDR3 loop spans 15 amino acids. Germline values: CDR1 GTSNPN, CDR2 SVGIG (reference sequence). V lost 0 bases, J lost 7 bases, and 13 bases lay in between. Written as DNA, the CDR3 is TGTGCCTGGAGTGTGAACAGGGTCCGAAATTCACCCCTCCACTTT. Translated, it gives CAWSVNRVRNSPLHF. The whole variable domain, remainder taken from reference TRBV30 and TRBJ1-6, is SQTIHQWPATLVQPVGSPLSLECTVEGTSNPNLYWYRQAAGRGLQLLFYSVGIGQISSEVPQNLSASRPQDRQFILSSKKLLLSDSGFYLCAWSVNRVRNSPLHFGNGTRLTVT.

This clone was picked up one time. This chain connects TRBV27 to TRBJ1-1, with TRBD1 as a possible D gene (6 bases). Trimming took 6 bases from V and 0 from J, leaving 11 bases between them. The germline CDR1 and CDR2 sequences are MNHEY and SMNVEV (reference sequence). This CDR3 comprises 14 residues. In DNA form, the CDR3 reads TGTGCCAGCAGCGGACAGTGGATGAACACTGAAGCTTTCTTT. Its protein product is CASSGQWMNTEAFF.

This sequence joins TRBV2 and TRBJ1-4; 7 nucleotides match TRBD1. Germline CDR1 and CDR2: SNHLY and FYNNEI. This CDR3 is 13 amino acids long. J lost 7 bases, V lost 7 bases, and 6 bases had no gene match. This CDR3 reads CASNPHRGEKLFF. The CDR3 region has the DNA TGTGCCAGCAACCCGCACAGGGGTGAAAAACTGTTTTTT.

The V call is TRBV21-1, the J call TRBJ2-7; the table's TRBD2 call for D was not verified on the DNA. TRBV21-1 is assigned pseudogene status. The CDR3 has 14 residues. The CDR3 DNA reads TGTGCCAGCAGCCTTCGGGGATCGAAATACGAGCAGTACTTC. Amino acid sequence: CASSLRGSKYEQYF.

In this sample, this clone turned up once. The V call is TRBV5-1, the J call TRBJ1-1; 7 bases agree with TRBD1. The CDR3 has 14 amino acids. CDR1 is SGHRS, CDR2 YFSETQ, per germline. V dropped 5 bases and J dropped 1; count of bases not matched to a gene: 5. The CDR3 is CASSWTGGNTEAFF. CDR3 nucleotide sequence: TGCGCCAGCAGTTGGACAGGAGGGAACACTGAAGCTTTCTTT. The full variable domain, with the rest looked up from reference TRBV5-1 and TRBJ1-1, is KAGVTQTPRYLIKTRGQQVTLSCSPISGHRSVSWYQQTPGQGLQFLFEYFSETQRNKGNFPGRFSGRQFSNSRSEMNVSTLELGDSALYLCASSWTGGNTEAFFGQGTRLTVV.

This chain links TRBV18 with TRBJ1-5, with no clear D. Germline-derived CDR1 and CDR2 are KGHSH and LQKENI. The CDR3 has 16 residues. V was clipped by 2 bases and J by 6 bases, with 17 bases between them. CDR3 protein: CASSPSIPGGSQPQHF. The CDR3 DNA sequence: TGTGCCAGCTCACCATCAATCCCCGGAGGATCTCAGCCCCAGCATTTT.

The J gene is TRBJ2-7, the V gene TRBV5-6, with 7 bases identical to TRBD1. The CDR3 totals 15 residues. With V trimmed by 3 bases and J by 4 bases, 10 bases remained unmatched. Looked up from germline, CDR1 is SGHDT and CDR2 is YYEEEE. This CDR3 is CASSSGTVLGYEQYF. CDR3 coding DNA: TGTGCCAGCAGCTCCGGGACAGTCCTAGGATACGAGCAGTACTTC.

The chain carries TRBV30 and TRBJ1-5; D is perhaps TRBD1 (5 bases). In germline, CDR1 is GTSNPN, CDR2 SVGIG (reference sequence). The V end was cut by 3 bases, the J end by 4 bases, with 10 bases between. The CDR3 has 13 amino acids. In DNA form, the CDR3 reads TGTGCCTGGAGGGAGACAGCGAATCAGCCCCAGCATTTT. Encoded protein: CAWRETANQPQHF.

This sequence joins TRBV5-4 and TRBJ2-2; 11 nucleotides match TRBD2. CDR1 and CDR2 (germline): SGHNT, YYREEE (reference sequence). V was pared by 7 bases and J by 4 bases, with 6 bases of the junction left unmatched. The CDR3 is 15 amino acids. This chain's CDR3 is CASGTSGNPTGELFF. The CDR3 nucleotides read TGTGCCAGCGGGACTAGCGGAAACCCCACCGGGGAGCTGTTTTTT.

The gene calls are TRBV7-9 and TRBJ1-2; the D gene is possibly TRBD1 (6 bases). V dropped 1 base and J dropped 8 bases, with 20 bases sitting between them. Germline CDR1 and CDR2: SEHNR and FQNEAQ (reference sequence). This CDR3 comprises 16 residues. The CDR3 DNA sequence: TGTGCCAGCAGCTTAGTTCGGCCGGGGGGGCCGGGCGGCTACACCTTC. Encoded protein: CASSLVRPGGPGGYTF.

This chain connects TRBV9 to TRBJ2-1, with 7 bases that match TRBD2. V shed 0 bases, J shed 8 bases, and the junction held 14 bases outside the gene matches. This CDR3 region has 17 residues. Germline V gene data show CDR1 as SGDLS and CDR2 as YYNGEE. CDR3 in amino acids: CASSVGIAGRYVDEQFF. The CDR3 nucleotides are TGTGCCAGCAGCGTAGGGATAGCGGGTCGATATGTTGATGAGCAGTTCTTC.

The chain joins TRBV28 to TRBJ1-1; tentative D call: TRBD1 (6 bases). Trimming shortened V by 8 bases and J by 4 bases, and 17 bases separated the two germline ends. The germline CDR1 and CDR2 sequences are MDHEN and SYDVKM. CDR3 size: 14 residues. The DNA for the CDR3 is TGTGCCAGCCGACTAGGGGGGGCGTCCACTGAAGCTTTCTTT. It encodes CASRLGGASTEAFF.

In nucleotides, the CDR3 is TGCAGCGTTGAGGGACGGCAGACTAGCGGGAGTAGCACAGATACGCAGTATTTT. Translated: CSVEGRQTSGSSTDTQYF. This chain joins TRBV29-1 and TRBJ2-3; 12 bases are a match to TRBD2. The length of the CDR3 is 18 residues. V lost 3 bases and J lost 0; bases outside the gene matches: 10. The germline CDR1 and CDR2 sequences are SQVTM and ANQGSEA.

The chain recombines TRBV6-1 with TRBJ1-1; D is possibly TRBD1 (6 bases). V shed 6 bases and J shed 3 bases, with 14 bases lying between them. The germline CDR1 and CDR2 sequences are MNHNS and SASEGT. The CDR3 extends over 14 amino acids. CDR3 sequence reads: CASRPRRGDTEAFF. For the CDR3, the DNA is TGTGCCAGCAGACCTCGCAGGGGTGACACTGAAGCTTTCTTT.

The chain employs TRBV5-4 and TRBJ2-7; 11 bases agree with TRBD2. The CDR3 has 15 amino acids. The J segment lost 1 base and the V segment lost 4 bases, leaving 4 bases of the junction unmatched. CDR1 and CDR2 from the germline V gene are SGHNT and YYREEE (reference sequence). The CDR3 DNA follows: TGTGCCAGCAGCCTCACTAGCGGGAGATCCTACGAGCAGTACTTC. Amino acid sequence: CASSLTSGRSYEQYF.

V gene TRBV27 combines with J gene TRBJ2-6; D unresolved. Germline values: CDR1 MNHEY, CDR2 SMNVEV (reference sequence). V shed 5 bases and J shed 1 base, with 3 bases lying between them. This CDR3 has 13 residues. The CDR3 DNA reads as TGTGCCAGCAGTCTTTCTGGGGCCAACGTCCTGACTTTC. Translating gives CASSLSGANVLTF. The complete variable domain, with remaining parts taken from reference TRBV27 and TRBJ2-6, reads EAQVTQNPRYLITVTGKKLTVTCSQNMNHEYMSWYRQDPGLGLRQIYYSMNVEVTDKGDVPEGYKVSRKEKRNFPLILESPSPNQTSLYFCASSLSGANVLTFGAGSRLTVL.

The chain carries TRBV4-2 and TRBJ1-1; D is undetermined. This CDR3 contains 17 residues. Germline-derived CDR1 and CDR2 are LGHNA and YNFKEQ. V was clipped by 0 bases and J by 7 bases, with 21 bases between them. The CDR3 spells CASSQDKPSGGTGEAFF. In DNA form, the CDR3 reads TGTGCCAGCAGCCAAGATAAGCCCTCTGGAGGTACGGGTGAAGCTTTCTTT.

The gene calls are TRBV7-2 and TRBJ2-7; maybe TRBD1 (6 bases). V was clipped by 2 bases and J by 0 bases, with 11 bases between them. CDR1 is SGHTA, CDR2 FQGNSA, per germline. The CDR3 length is 15 residues. The CDR3 here is CASSLRQGLSYEQYF. CDR3 nucleotide sequence: TGTGCCAGCAGCTTAAGGCAGGGGCTCTCCTACGAGCAGTACTTC.